This T cell receptor beta chain was documented in a study of T-cell reconstitution after alpha-beta-depleted transplantation in children. This CDR3 is 13 amino acids long. Germline assignment: CDR1 MNHNS and CDR2 SASEGT. The V gene lost 5 bases and the J gene lost 5 bases, with 12 bases spanning the gap. The TCRbeta library incorporated unique molecular identifiers. From the PCR reads, TCRdb called clonotypes with MiXCR, one entry per CDR3 protein. The repertoire consists of 200,000 to 300,000 distinct CDR3 sequences, with 12% occurring once and the leading ten covering approximately 2.4%. Many counts were recorded for this clonotype.

The source was PBMCs from the stem cell graft donor, collected from the stem cell graft. The chain recombines TRBV6-1 with TRBJ1-1, with a weak D call TRBD1 (6 bases). The sequence was collected from a human donor who donated a stem cell graft to a child with acute lymphoblastic leukemia. The DNA for the CDR3 is TGTGCCAGCAGTCCGAGGACAGAGACTGAAGCTTTCTTT. Translated: CASSPRTETEAFF.